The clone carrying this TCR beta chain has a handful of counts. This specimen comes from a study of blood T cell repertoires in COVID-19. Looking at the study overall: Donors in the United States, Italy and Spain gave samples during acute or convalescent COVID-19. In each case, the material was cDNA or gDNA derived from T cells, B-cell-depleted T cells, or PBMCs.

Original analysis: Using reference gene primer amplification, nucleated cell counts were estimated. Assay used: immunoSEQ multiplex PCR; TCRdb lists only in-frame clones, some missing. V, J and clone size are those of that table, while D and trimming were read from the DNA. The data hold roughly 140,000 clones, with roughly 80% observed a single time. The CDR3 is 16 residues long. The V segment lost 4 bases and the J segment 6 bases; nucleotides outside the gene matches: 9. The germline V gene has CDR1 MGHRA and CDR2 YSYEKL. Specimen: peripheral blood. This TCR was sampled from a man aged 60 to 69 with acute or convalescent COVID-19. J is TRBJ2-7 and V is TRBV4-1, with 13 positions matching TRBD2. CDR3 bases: TGCGCCAGCAGCCCCGGACTAGCGGGAGACCGAGGCGAGCAGTACTTC. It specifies CASSPGLAGDRGEQYF.